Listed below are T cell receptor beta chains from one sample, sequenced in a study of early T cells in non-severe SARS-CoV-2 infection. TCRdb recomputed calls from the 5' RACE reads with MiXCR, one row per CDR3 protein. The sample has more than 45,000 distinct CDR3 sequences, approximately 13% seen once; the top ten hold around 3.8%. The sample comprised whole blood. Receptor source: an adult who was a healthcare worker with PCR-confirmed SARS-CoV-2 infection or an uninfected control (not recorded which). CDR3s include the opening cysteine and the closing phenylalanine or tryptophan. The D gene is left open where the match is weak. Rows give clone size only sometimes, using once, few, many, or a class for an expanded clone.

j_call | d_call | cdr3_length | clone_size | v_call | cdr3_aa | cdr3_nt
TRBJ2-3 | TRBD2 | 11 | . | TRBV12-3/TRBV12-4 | CASSWGGTQYF | TGTGCCAGCAGTTGGGGAGGGACGCAGTATTTT
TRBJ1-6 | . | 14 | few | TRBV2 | CATGADSYNSPLHF | TGTGCCACGGGAGCGGATTCCTATAATTCACCCCTCCACTTT
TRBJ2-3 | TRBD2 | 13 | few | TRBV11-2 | CASGLAGTDTQYF | TGTGCCAGCGGACTAGCGGGCACAGATACGCAGTATTTT
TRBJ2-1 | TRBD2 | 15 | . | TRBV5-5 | CASSLAGTSGIEQFF | TGTGCCAGCAGCCTCGCCGGGACTAGCGGGATAGAGCAGTTCTTC
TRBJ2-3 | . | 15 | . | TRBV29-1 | CSVEDQKGIGDTQYF | TGCAGCGTTGAAGATCAAAAGGGGATCGGAGATACGCAGTATTTT
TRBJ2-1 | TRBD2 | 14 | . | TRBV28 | CASSSPTSGHEQFF | TGTGCCAGCAGTTCTCCAACTAGCGGCCATGAGCAGTTCTTC
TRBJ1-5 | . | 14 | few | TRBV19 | CASSMSRGNQPQHF | TGTGCCAGTAGTATGTCCAGGGGCAATCAGCCCCAGCATTTT
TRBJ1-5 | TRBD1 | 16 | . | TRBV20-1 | CSARDGGQASNQPQHF | TGCAGTGCTAGAGATGGGGGACAGGCTAGCAATCAGCCCCAGCATTTT
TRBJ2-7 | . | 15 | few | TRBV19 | CASSKSGPTQYEQYF | TGTGCCAGTAGTAAGTCCGGGCCGACACAATACGAGCAGTACTTC
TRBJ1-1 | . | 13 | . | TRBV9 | CASSARPRGEAFF | TGTGCCAGCAGCGCCCGTCCGCGAGGGGAAGCTTTCTTT